Sequencing of this T cell receptor (beta chain) was carried out in a study of blood T cell repertoires in COVID-19 (dated by TCRdb to about 2020). About the study as a whole: The collaborator samples originated in the United States, Italy and Spain and spanned the acute and convalescent phases of COVID-19. The material from the prospective study consisted of cDNA or gDNA derived from T cells, B-cell-depleted T cells, or PBMCs. A freely available public database, intended as a resource for researchers studying the immune response to SARS-CoV-2, is where the repertoires were released. HLA class I and class II types, where available, came from metadata supplied by the sample provider rather than from assay-based typing. Samples came from the ongoing ImmuneRACE study (first 160 participants) plus 1,254 subjects from 6 global collaborators. Nearly every sample came with metadata listing a de-identified subject ID, COVID-19 status, age in years and sex. The dataset comprised deeply sampled blood TCRbeta repertoires from subjects exposed to, actively infected with, or recovered from COVID-19. On the study overall, not on this receptor specifically: How much clinical and demographic metadata was included differed by source and by participant, and the metadata was provided uncurated.

In its sample, this clone was seen once. Which antigen it targets is not known. No clone much larger than this one lies a single base away; base qualities are absent. TCRbeta CDR3 regions were amplified from genomic DNA using the immunoSEQ Assay, a bias-controlled multiplex PCR. As for how the authors treated the data: The number of nucleated cells in each sample was estimated from the amplification of reference gene primers within the assay. To quantify the absolute abundance of each unique TCRbeta CDR3 rearrangement, sequence reads were collapsed and filtered. For each sample, productive Simpson clonality was calculated by taking the square root of Simpson's diversity index across productive rearrangements. TCRdb took this table from immuneACCESS and kept in-frame rearrangements with V and J called. Such tables lack part of the clones; where checked against another copy, unresolved V genes explain under half of the gap, and the rest is unexplained. The V and J calls and the clone size are those of that table, but D and trimming were determined from the DNA. Counted in this sample were tens of thousands of clones; roughly 80% of them appeared once. The ten biggest clones cover around 9.3% of the sample.

Taken from cysteine to phenylalanine, the CDR3 has 17 residues. The sequence is cut down to CDR3 DNA, 51 bases in frame from base 1. The CDR1 and CDR2 encoded by the germline V gene (reference sequence) are SSHAT and FNYEAQ. V drops 5 bases and J drops 4 bases, leaving 23 bases in between. Collaborating institutions collected whole blood in K2EDTA tubes following their own protocols. For TCRbeta analysis, collaborator samples were shipped as frozen whole blood, as isolated PBMCs, or as DNA extracted from either sample type. The chain uses TRBV7-7 and TRBJ2-5, and possibly TRBD2, on 6 matching bases. The sample comprised peripheral blood. This receptor was obtained from a human donor in a cohort sampled during active COVID-19. The DNA reads as follows: TGTGCCAGCAGCCCACAGTTAGGAGGGACCGGCGCAGAGACCCAGTACTTC. This gives the protein CASSPQLGGTGAETQYF. With all but the CDR3 taken from the reference TRBV7-7 and TRBJ2-5 genes, the full variable domain is: GAGVSQSPRYKVTKRGQDVTLRCDPISSHATLYWYQQALGQGPEFLTYFNYEAQPDKSGLPSDRFSAERPEGSISTLTIQRTEQRDSAMYRCASSPQLGGTGAETQYFGPGTRLLVL.